Listed below are T cell receptor beta chains from one sample, sequenced in a study of blood T cell repertoires in COVID-19. TCRdb's copy holds only in-frame clones and misses some; the assay was immunoSEQ multiplex PCR. The table has around 130,000 clones, around four fifths seen once. Sequenced input: peripheral blood. Receptor source: a woman older than 75 with acute or convalescent COVID-19. Each CDR3 is given without its conserved first and last residue. A D gene is named only where the DNA matches it firmly.

cdr3_aa: ASSSNIDRINTGELF; d_call: -; v_call: TRBV5-1; j_call: TRBJ2-2
cdr3_aa: ASSVTRGRGKFTPYEQY; d_call: TRBD2; v_call: TRBV7-8; j_call: TRBJ2-7
cdr3_aa: ASSLDMGQYNEQF; d_call: TRBD1; v_call: TRBV5-4; j_call: TRBJ2-1
cdr3_aa: ASTTGTDEQF; d_call: -; v_call: TRBV19; j_call: TRBJ2-1
cdr3_aa: ASSATGNTEAF; d_call: -; v_call: TRBV7-7; j_call: TRBJ1-1
cdr3_aa: ASSAGLAVYEQY; d_call: TRBD2; v_call: TRBV28; j_call: TRBJ2-7
cdr3_aa: ASSFPWTGATGELF; d_call: TRBD1; v_call: TRBV5-1; j_call: TRBJ2-2
cdr3_aa: ASGISGTRGEQY; d_call: TRBD2; v_call: TRBV27; j_call: TRBJ2-7
cdr3_aa: ASSIAGQGWNYGYT; d_call: TRBD1; v_call: TRBV19; j_call: TRBJ1-2
cdr3_aa: ASSEVSPGITDTQY; d_call: -; v_call: TRBV2; j_call: TRBJ2-3
cdr3_aa: SVGEGRAGVWNEAF; d_call: -; v_call: TRBV29-1; j_call: TRBJ1-1
cdr3_aa: ASSTNAIAYGNEQF; d_call: -; v_call: TRBV18; j_call: TRBJ2-1
cdr3_aa: ASSFQAGATYEQY; d_call: TRBD2; v_call: TRBV6-5; j_call: TRBJ2-7
cdr3_aa: ASSFYPTSLSSKAYYEQY; d_call: -; v_call: TRBV5-8; j_call: TRBJ2-7
cdr3_aa: ASSYDIDQPQH; d_call: -; v_call: TRBV9; j_call: TRBJ1-5
cdr3_aa: ASSEWDRVYNEQF; d_call: TRBD1; v_call: TRBV6-1; j_call: TRBJ2-1
cdr3_aa: ASSPRGGNYEQY; d_call: -; v_call: TRBV11-3; j_call: TRBJ2-7